This is a list of T cell receptor beta chains from one sample in a study of graft-versus-host responses after intestinal transplantation. Clones were sequenced by immunoSEQ multiplex PCR, and TCRdb holds only the in-frame ones, with some missing. Seen here are around 25,000 clones, roughly 43% observed once, and the top ten hold 0.66%. The input for sequencing was alloreactive CD4+ T cells from a mixed lymphocyte reaction culture, taken before intestinal transplant. The receptors here all came from a human patient who received an intestinal transplant. The CDR3 runs from the conserved cysteine through the conserved F or W. Each record gives: D gene, clone size, J gene, V gene, CDR3 protein, CDR3 DNA. The D gene is left open where the match is weak. For some rows the clone size is stated as once, few or many, or as a class when expanded; others skip it.

NA,few,TRBJ1-1,TRBV27,CASSSPGDWAVFF,TGTGCCAGCAGTTCCCCGGGGGATTGGGCAGTTTTCTTT
TRBD2,NA,TRBJ2-7,TRBV6-6,CASTRRLAGSHEQYF,TGTGCCAGCACCCGCCGGTTAGCGGGTTCACACGAGCAGTACTTC
TRBD1,NA,TRBJ2-3,TRBV6-5,CASSAGQGTDTQYF,TGTGCCAGCAGTGCCGGACAGGGGACAGATACGCAGTATTTT
TRBD2,few,TRBJ2-5,TRBV4-2,CASSQVLLAGATQYF,TGTGCCAGCAGCCAAGTTCTACTAGCGGGAGCAACCCAGTACTTC
NA,NA,TRBJ2-3,TRBV11-3,CASSFTIVTSTDTQYF,TGTGCCAGCAGCTTCACGATCGTAACTAGCACAGATACGCAGTATTTT
TRBD2,few,TRBJ2-5,TRBV5-4,CASSPDWTSTETQYF,TGTGCCAGCAGCCCGGATTGGACTAGCACAGAGACCCAGTACTTC
TRBD2,NA,TRBJ2-7,TRBV6-6,CASSLLAGVNEQYF,TGTGCCAGCAGTCTCCTAGCGGGAGTGAACGAGCAGTACTTC
NA,NA,TRBJ1-6,TRBV6-5,CASSYSDRMGSPLHF,TGTGCCAGCAGTTACTCAGACAGGATGGGTTCACCCCTCCACTTT
NA,NA,TRBJ2-4,TRBV11-2,CASKGPGNIQYF,TGTGCCAGCAAGGGGCCGGGAAACATTCAGTACTTC
NA,NA,TRBJ2-3,TRBV20-1,CSPHSDTQYF,TGCAGCCCGCACTCAGATACGCAGTATTTT
TRBD1,few,TRBJ1-2,TRBV7-9,CASSSGQSGGYGYTF,TGTGCCAGCAGCTCGGGACAGAGCGGGGGTTATGGCTACACCTTC
TRBD1,NA,TRBJ2-3,TRBV6-5,CASRPQGADTQYF,TGTGCCAGCAGACCACAGGGGGCAGATACGCAGTATTTT
TRBD2,NA,TRBJ2-6,TRBV7-9,CASSSAGRSSGANVLTF,TGTGCCAGCAGCTCAGCGGGGCGATCCTCTGGGGCCAACGTCCTGACTTTC
TRBD2,NA,TRBJ2-1,TRBV5-4,CASSLSGTGYNEQFF,TGTGCCAGCAGCTTGAGCGGGACTGGCTACAATGAGCAGTTCTTC
TRBD2,NA,TRBJ2-2,TRBV4-3,CASSQDYSPGGGELFF,TGCGCCAGCAGCCAAGACTACTCCCCGGGAGGCGGGGAGCTGTTTTTT
TRBD1,NA,TRBJ1-2,TRBV27,CASSPPRQGDGYTF,TGTGCCAGCAGTCCCCCGAGACAGGGTGATGGCTACACCTTC
NA,few,TRBJ2-7,TRBV6-1,CASSDPGLEAEQYF,TGTGCCAGCAGTGATCCGGGACTCGAGGCCGAGCAGTACTTC
TRBD2,NA,TRBJ2-1,TRBV7-2,CASSLAVYNEQFF,TGTGCCAGCTCGCTAGCGGTCTACAATGAGCAGTTCTTC
TRBD1,NA,TRBJ2-7,TRBV14,CASSQRDRVYEQYF,TGTGCCAGCAGCCAACGCGACAGGGTCTACGAGCAGTACTTC
TRBD2,NA,TRBJ2-7,TRBV4-1,CASSQDRRLAGAEQYF,TGCGCCAGCAGCCAAGATAGGCGGCTAGCGGGAGCCGAGCAGTACTTC
TRBD1,NA,TRBJ1-2,TRBV18,CASSAGTGSYGYTF,TGTGCCAGCTCAGCCGGGACAGGGTCCTATGGCTACACCTTC
NA,NA,TRBJ1-6,TRBV6-5,CASSYFAQGGHTPLHF,TGTGCCAGCAGTTACTTTGCACAGGGCGGGCATACACCCCTCCACTTT
NA,NA,TRBJ1-1,TRBV30,CAWSESGLKAFF,TGTGCCTGGAGTGAATCAGGGCTGAAAGCTTTCTTT
NA,NA,TRBJ2-5,TRBV20-1,CSARLAAQYF,TGCAGTGCTAGACTAGCTGCCCAGTACTTC
TRBD1,few,TRBJ2-2,TRBV7-9,CASSLSWTGTTGELFF,TGTGCCAGCAGCTTATCGTGGACAGGTACCACCGGGGAGCTGTTTTTT
TRBD2,NA,TRBJ2-1,TRBV11-3,CASSFPGGGKVYEQFF,TGTGCCAGCAGCTTCCCGGGCGGGGGAAAGGTGTATGAGCAGTTCTTC
TRBD1,NA,TRBJ1-5,TRBV11-2,CASRQTGAGNQPQHF,TGTGCCAGCAGACAGACAGGGGCGGGCAATCAGCCCCAGCATTTT
NA,few,TRBJ1-5,TRBV19,CASSLPVGNQPQHF,TGTGCCAGTAGTCTACCGGTGGGCAATCAGCCCCAGCATTTT
NA,few,TRBJ1-6,TRBV18,CASSRVEDSPLHF,TGTGCCAGCTCACGAGTGGAGGATTCACCCCTCCACTTT